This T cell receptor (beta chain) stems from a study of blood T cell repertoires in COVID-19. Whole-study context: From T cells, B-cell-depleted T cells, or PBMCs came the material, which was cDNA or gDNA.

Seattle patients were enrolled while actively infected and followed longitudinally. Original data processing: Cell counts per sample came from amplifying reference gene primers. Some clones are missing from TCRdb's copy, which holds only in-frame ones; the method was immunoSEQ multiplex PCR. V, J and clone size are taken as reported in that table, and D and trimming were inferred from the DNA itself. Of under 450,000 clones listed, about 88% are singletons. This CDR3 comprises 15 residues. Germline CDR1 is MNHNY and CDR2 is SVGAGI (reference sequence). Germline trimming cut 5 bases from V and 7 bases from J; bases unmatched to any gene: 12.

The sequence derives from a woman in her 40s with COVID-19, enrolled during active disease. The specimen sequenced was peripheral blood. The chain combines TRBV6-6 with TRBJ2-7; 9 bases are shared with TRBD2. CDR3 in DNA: TGTGCCAGCAGTACCCTAGCGGGGAACACGGGGGAGCAGTACTTC. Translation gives CASSTLAGNTGEQYF.